The present entry profiles one T cell receptor (beta chain) with its context. This CDR3 is built from 16 residues. The V end was cut by 3 bases, the J end by 4 bases, with 21 bases between. CDR1 and CDR2 (germline): SQVTM, ANQGSEA. TCRdb keeps only in-frame clones here, not all; method: immunoSEQ multiplex PCR. The table has 150,000 to 200,000 clones, roughly 89% seen once; the top ten hold approximately 10%. This sample stems from a study of cytomegalovirus exposure and HLA in healthy donors. The V call is TRBV29-1, the J call TRBJ1-2, with TRBD1 as a possible D gene (5 bases). Specimen: PBMCs. This sequence originates from a woman in her late teens or twenties in good health and CMV-seropositive. The CDR3 region is CSVDERTISRIYGYTF. The CDR3 DNA is TGCAGCGTTGATGAAAGGACAATATCCCGGATCTATGGCTACACCTTC.